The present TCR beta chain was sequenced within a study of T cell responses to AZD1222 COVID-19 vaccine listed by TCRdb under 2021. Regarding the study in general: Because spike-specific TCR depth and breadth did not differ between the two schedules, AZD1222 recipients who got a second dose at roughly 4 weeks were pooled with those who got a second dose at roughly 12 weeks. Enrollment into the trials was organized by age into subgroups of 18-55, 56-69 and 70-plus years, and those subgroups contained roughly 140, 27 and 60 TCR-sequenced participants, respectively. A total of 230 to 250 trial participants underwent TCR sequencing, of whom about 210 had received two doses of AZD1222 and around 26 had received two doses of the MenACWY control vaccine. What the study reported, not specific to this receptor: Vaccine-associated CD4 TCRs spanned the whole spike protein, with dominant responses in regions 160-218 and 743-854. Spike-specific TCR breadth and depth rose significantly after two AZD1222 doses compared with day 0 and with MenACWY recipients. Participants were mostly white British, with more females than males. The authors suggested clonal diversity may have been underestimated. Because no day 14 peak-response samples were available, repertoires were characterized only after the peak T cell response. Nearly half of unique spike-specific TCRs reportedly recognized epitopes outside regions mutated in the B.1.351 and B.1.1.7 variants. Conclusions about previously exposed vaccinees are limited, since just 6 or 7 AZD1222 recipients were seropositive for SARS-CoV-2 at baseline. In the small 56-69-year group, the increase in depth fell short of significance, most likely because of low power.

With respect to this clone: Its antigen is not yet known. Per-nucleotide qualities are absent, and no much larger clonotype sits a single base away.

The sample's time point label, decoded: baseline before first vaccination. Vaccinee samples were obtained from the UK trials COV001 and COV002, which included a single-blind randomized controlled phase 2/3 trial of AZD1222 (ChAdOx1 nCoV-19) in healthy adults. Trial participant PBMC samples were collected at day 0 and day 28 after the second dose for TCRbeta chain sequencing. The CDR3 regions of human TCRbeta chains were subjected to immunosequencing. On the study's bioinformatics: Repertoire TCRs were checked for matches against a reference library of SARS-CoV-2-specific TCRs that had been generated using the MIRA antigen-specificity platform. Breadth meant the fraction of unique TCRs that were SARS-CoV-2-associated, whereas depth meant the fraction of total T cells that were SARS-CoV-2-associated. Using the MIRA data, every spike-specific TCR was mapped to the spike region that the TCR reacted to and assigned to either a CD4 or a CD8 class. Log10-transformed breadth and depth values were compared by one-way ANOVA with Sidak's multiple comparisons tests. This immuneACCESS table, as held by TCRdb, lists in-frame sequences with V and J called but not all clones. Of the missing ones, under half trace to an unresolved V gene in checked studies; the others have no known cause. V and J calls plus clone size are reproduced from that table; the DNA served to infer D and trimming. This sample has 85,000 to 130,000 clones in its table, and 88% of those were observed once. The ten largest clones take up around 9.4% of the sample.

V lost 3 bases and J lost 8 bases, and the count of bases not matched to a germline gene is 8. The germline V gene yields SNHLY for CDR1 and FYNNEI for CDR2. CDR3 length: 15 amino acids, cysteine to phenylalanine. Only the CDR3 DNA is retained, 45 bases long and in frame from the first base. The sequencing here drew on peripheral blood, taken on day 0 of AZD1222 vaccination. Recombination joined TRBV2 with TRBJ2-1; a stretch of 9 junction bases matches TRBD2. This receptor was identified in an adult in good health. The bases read TGTGCCAGCAGTGAGGAGCAGCGGGGGGTCTATGAGCAGTTCTTC. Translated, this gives CASSEEQRGVYEQFF.